This T cell receptor beta chain was identified in a study of regulatory T cells in long-lasting Graves disease. The time point denotes: newly diagnosed GD, antithyroid drugs for less than 3 months. Construction of the TCR library relied on RNA isolated from PBMCs. Construction of the TCR beta libraries employed iRepertoire HTBI primers in conjunction with Arm-PCR of CDR3 regions. MiXCR was run by TCRdb on the multiplex PCR reads, yielding one entry per CDR3 protein. Of 200,000 to 250,000 distinct CDR3 sequences in the sample, around 20% were seen once. The sample was peripheral blood mononuclear cells (PBMCs), taken at new diagnosis, from a patient treated with antithyroid drugs. The clonotype was recovered from a female donor with Graves disease.

The CDR3 spells CASSGSGGQETQYF. Written as DNA, the CDR3 is TGTGCCAGCAGCGGTAGCGGGGGGCAAGAGACCCAGTACTTC. The gene calls are TRBV9 and TRBJ2-5; 10 bases agree with TRBD2. This CDR3 region has 14 residues. CDR1 and CDR2 (germline): SGDLS, YYNGEE. The trim removed 3 bases at V and 2 bases at J, leaving 1 base unmatched.